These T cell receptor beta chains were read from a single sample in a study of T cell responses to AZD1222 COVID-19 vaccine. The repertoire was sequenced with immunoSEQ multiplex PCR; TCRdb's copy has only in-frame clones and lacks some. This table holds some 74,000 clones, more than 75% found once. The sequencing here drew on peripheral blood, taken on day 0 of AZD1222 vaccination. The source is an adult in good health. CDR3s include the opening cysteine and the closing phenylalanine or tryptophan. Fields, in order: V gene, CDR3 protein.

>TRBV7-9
CASSYEEETQYF
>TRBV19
CASTKGGNTEAFF
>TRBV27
CASSLSAGVEVNTEAFF
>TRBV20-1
CSASGRGAINEQFF
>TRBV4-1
CASSPQRPVRGGTEAFF
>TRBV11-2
CASSLEAGDNQPQHF
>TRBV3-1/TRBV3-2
CASSQDRGGRKTQYF
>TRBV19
CASNIGQRYDGYTF
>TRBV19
CASSPTGGNSPLHF
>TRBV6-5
CASTPGGTGYTEAFF
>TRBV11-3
CASSRGQGETQYF
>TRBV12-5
CASGLASQTGLRGYTF
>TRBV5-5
CASSWGQTTNEKLFF
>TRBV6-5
CASRKGFDYGYTF
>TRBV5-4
CASSWGQGLYGYTF
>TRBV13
CASRQGRVGELFF
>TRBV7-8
CASSLAGTGAYEQYF
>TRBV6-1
CASSEMAGRTTGEQYF
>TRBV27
CASRSKGVSSYEQYF
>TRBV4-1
CASSQDLFPRTEAFF
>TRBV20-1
CSASRTSGGARDF
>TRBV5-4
CASSLRGTGEYF
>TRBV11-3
CASTTTEDQPQHF
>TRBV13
CASSFRQRDSPLHF
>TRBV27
CASSFRTGLPNYGYTF
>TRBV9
CASSVGQGGNTIYF
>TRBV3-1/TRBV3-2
CASSQERGSSYEQYF
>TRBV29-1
CSVPWGLTDTQYF